The 20 T cell receptor beta chains in this list originate from one sample, sequenced in a study of cytomegalovirus exposure and HLA in healthy donors. In the PCR, 60 Vbeta and 13 Jbeta primers were used. TCRdb's copy holds only in-frame clones and misses some; the assay was immunoSEQ multiplex PCR. Of 150,000 to 200,000 clones listed, around 83% are singletons. The sample was PBMCs. These receptors all stem from a man aged 50-59 years in good health and CMV-seropositive.

J is TRBJ1-2 and V is TRBV7-9, with D unresolved. The CDR3 covers 14 residues. V was shortened by 3 bases and J by 1 base, with 9 bases between the two germline ends. The germline V gene encodes CDR1 SEHNR and CDR2 FQNEAQ (reference sequence). The CDR3 sequence: CASSFQIHNYGYTF. The CDR3 coding sequence is TGTGCCAGCAGCTTTCAAATACATAACTATGGCTACACCTTC.

This sequence joins TRBV7-8 and TRBJ1-1; weak D call: TRBD1 (6 bases). The CDR3 loop spans 19 amino acids. Germline assignment: CDR1 SGHVS and CDR2 FQNEAQ. Deletions cut 10 bases from V and 3 bases from J, with 33 bases between. CDR3 coding DNA: TGTGCCACCCACCCCTCCCGGTTGGGGGCTGGTATTTCGGACACTGAAGCTTTCTTT. This gives the protein CATHPSRLGAGISDTEAFF.

This sequence joins TRBV29-1 and TRBJ2-7; TRBD1 agrees at 9 bases. Germline V gives CDR1 SQVTM, CDR2 ANQGSEA. The CDR3 has 14 residues. The V segment lost 6 bases and the J segment 7 bases; nucleotides outside the gene matches: 13. CDR3 in DNA: TGCAGCGTCGACGGACAGGGGCCCTTGGGTGAGCAGTACTTC. It translates to CSVDGQGPLGEQYF.

The chain carries TRBV30 and TRBJ1-5; 8 positions match TRBD1. Germline V CDR1 and CDR2: GTSNPN, SVGIG (reference sequence). This CDR3 spans 19 amino acids. V lost 2 bases, J lost 2 bases, and 17 bases stayed unmatched. The CDR3 DNA sequence: TGTGCCTGGAGTTATTGGACAGGGCCTAACACGCCGGGCAATCAGCCCCAGCATTTT. Protein: CAWSYWTGPNTPGNQPQHF.

The chain combines TRBV30 with TRBJ2-7; D is possibly TRBD1 (5 bases). The germline V gene encodes CDR1 GTSNPN and CDR2 SVGIG (reference sequence). The CDR3 length is 14 residues. V dropped 1 base and J dropped 7 bases, with 17 bases sitting between them. In DNA, the CDR3 is TGTGCCTGGAGTGGAGTGGGCCCAGGGTTGGAGCAGTACTTC. Its protein product is CAWSGVGPGLEQYF.

This clone was detected only a few times. CDR3 amino acids: CASSLVGPRGPLQPQHF. The CDR3 nucleotides are TGTGCCAGCAGCTTAGTTGGGCCCAGGGGGCCCCTACAGCCCCAGCATTTT. J is TRBJ1-5 and V is TRBV7-9, with 8 bases aligning to TRBD1. The CDR3 covers 17 residues. CDR1 is SEHNR and CDR2 is FQNEAQ in the germline V gene (reference sequence). Unmatched junction bases numbered 12, after V lost 1 base and J lost 7 bases.

The V call is TRBV28, the J call TRBJ1-5, with D possibly TRBD1 on 5 matching bases. Trimming pared 5 bases from V and 2 bases from J, leaving 16 bases between. The CDR3 spans 16 residues. Germline V CDR1 and CDR2: MDHEN, SYDVKM. In DNA form, the CDR3 reads TGTGCCAGCAGTCCCAGGGTACTATCAGGCAATCAGCCCCAGCATTTT. It translates to CASSPRVLSGNQPQHF.

The V call is TRBV30, the J call TRBJ2-1; 7 bases fit TRBD2. This CDR3 has 18 amino acids. The germline gives CDR1 GTSNPN, CDR2 SVGIG (reference sequence). J was trimmed by 1 base and V by 0 bases; bases with no gene match: 12. The chain's CDR3 is CAWSVFSWAGESYNEQFF. Written as DNA, the CDR3 is TGTGCCTGGAGTGTATTTTCCTGGGCGGGAGAGTCCTACAATGAGCAGTTCTTC.

This sequence joins TRBV19 and TRBJ2-3; 10 bases are a match to TRBD2. V lost 4 bases and J lost 4; bases outside the gene matches: 14. The germline V gene has CDR1 LNHDA and CDR2 SQIVND (reference sequence). This CDR3 contains 18 residues. The CDR3 region has the DNA TGTGCCAGTAGTACCCCGGGTCTAGCGGGGGCAGGGGCAGATACGCAGTATTTT. It yields the protein CASSTPGLAGAGADTQYF. The variable domain in full, completed from reference TRBV19 and TRBJ2-3, reads DGGITQSPKYLFRKEGQNVTLSCEQNLNHDAMYWYRQDPGQGLRLIYYSQIVNDFQKGDIAEGYSVSREKKESFPLTVTSAQKNPTAFYLCASSTPGLAGAGADTQYFGPGTRLTVL.

V gene TRBV6-1 combines with J gene TRBJ2-1, with a possible D match to TRBD1 (6 bases). The CDR3 runs to 15 residues. Germline CDR1 and CDR2: MNHNS and SASEGT. Between the trimmed V and J ends, which lost 3 bases and 7 bases, there was a span of 16 bases. The CDR3 loop reads CASSDVGAGKNEQFF. As DNA, the CDR3 is TGTGCCAGCAGTGATGTGGGGGCTGGGAAAAATGAGCAGTTCTTC.

The chain uses TRBV19 and TRBJ2-4; D uncertain. V dropped 5 bases and J dropped 1 base, with 12 bases sitting between them. The germline CDR1 and CDR2 sequences are LNHDA and SQIVND (reference sequence). This CDR3 contains 15 residues. CDR3 in DNA: TGTGCCAGTAGTCCCCAGACTGGTGCCAAAAACATTCAGTACTTC. Protein sequence: CASSPQTGAKNIQYF.

This chain joins TRBV6-6 and TRBJ1-3, with 7 bases that match TRBD1. This CDR3 is 14 amino acids long. The germline CDR1 and CDR2 sequences are MNHNY and SVGAGI (reference sequence). J was trimmed by 2 bases and V by 5 bases; bases with no gene match: 3. For the CDR3, the DNA is TGTGCCAGCAGTCCGACAGGGACTGGAAACACCATATATTTT. It yields the protein CASSPTGTGNTIYF.

The chain uses TRBV18 and TRBJ1-4, with no clear D. The germline V and J ends were trimmed by 6 bases and 6 bases, with 11 bases remaining between them. Per the germline V gene, CDR1 is KGHSH and CDR2 is LQKENI. The CDR3 sequence is 13 residues long. The CDR3 protein is CASSPVEYEKLFF. The CDR3 region has the DNA TGTGCCAGCTCCCCGGTTGAATATGAAAAACTGTTTTTT.

The chain links TRBV29-1 to TRBJ2-3; tentatively, D is TRBD1 (6 bases). CDR3 length: 12 amino acids. From germline, CDR1 is SQVTM and CDR2 ANQGSEA. This CDR3 reads CSGSDRTDTQYF. CDR3 nucleotide sequence: TGCAGTGGATCGGACAGAACAGATACGCAGTATTTT.

DNA of the CDR3: TGCGCCAGCAGCGCAGACGCGGGACTAGCGGGAAGCGAGCAGTACTTC. Its protein product is CASSADAGLAGSEQYF. The chain joins TRBV5-1 to TRBJ2-7; 13 bases fit TRBD2. The length of the CDR3 is 16 residues. With 4 bases clipped from V and 6 bases from J, the junction kept 10 bases outside the gene matches. From germline, CDR1 is SGHRS and CDR2 YFSETQ.

The chain recombines TRBV5-1 with TRBJ2-2; D unclear. The CDR3 consists of 15 residues. CDR1 and CDR2 (germline): SGHRS, YFSETQ. V was cut by 3 bases and J by 6 bases, with 15 bases left in between. The CDR3 here is CASSSKARRAGELFF. Written as DNA, the CDR3 is TGCGCCAGCAGCTCTAAAGCCCGTCGCGCCGGGGAGCTGTTTTTT.

The CDR3 here is CASRAGTSQSYEQYF. CDR3 DNA sequence: TGTGCCAGTAGGGCGGGGACTAGCCAATCCTACGAGCAGTACTTC. V is TRBV19 and J is TRBJ2-7; 9 bases are a match to TRBD2. The V and J ends lost 6 bases and 1 base, in that order; junction bases with no gene match: 7. The CDR3 consists of 15 residues. Germline assignment: CDR1 LNHDA and CDR2 SQIVND (reference sequence).

Concerning this clone: One end of the junction varies from germline; a read error may be responsible. The V call is TRBV7-7, the J call TRBJ1-5; no reliable D call. The CDR3 contains 19 residues. Germline-derived CDR1 and CDR2 are SSHAT and FNYEAQ (reference sequence). CDR3: CASSPLTWSSLSSNQPQHF. The CDR3 DNA is TGTGCTAGCAGCCCCTTAACCTGGAGCAGCCTCAGCAGCAATCAGCCCCAGCATTTT.

The chain joins TRBV29-1 to TRBJ2-2; 9 nucleotides line up with TRBD1. Germline V gene sequence: CDR1 SQVTM, CDR2 ANQGSEA. The V gene end was trimmed by 6 bases and the J gene end by 5 bases; junction bases not matched to a gene: 4. There are 13 residues in the CDR3. CDR3 region: CSVYRGPTGELFF. The CDR3 coding sequence is TGCAGCGTGTACAGGGGGCCTACCGGGGAGCTGTTTTTT.

The chain recombines TRBV18 with TRBJ2-7; 7 bases are shared with TRBD2. The CDR3 runs 14 residues. The germline V gene encodes CDR1 KGHSH and CDR2 LQKENI. The V and J ends lost 6 bases and 4 bases, in that order; junction bases with no gene match: 9. The CDR3: CASSTGRGAYEQYF. The CDR3 DNA follows: TGTGCCAGCTCCACGGGGAGGGGCGCGTACGAGCAGTACTTC. The full variable domain, its missing parts supplied by reference TRBV18 and TRBJ2-7, is NAGVMQNPRHLVRRRGQEARLRCSPMKGHSHVYWYRQLPEEGLKFMVYLQKENIIDESGMPKERFSAEFPKEGPSILRIQQVVRGDSAAYFCASSTGRGAYEQYFGPGTRLTVT.